Following are 27 T cell receptor beta chains from one sample sequenced in a study. Cells sorted as Tregs were CD4+, CD25+ and CD127-/low. TCRdb itself ran the 5' RACE reads through MiXCR, one entry per CDR3 protein. Of approximately 50,000 distinct CDR3 sequences listed, roughly 20% are singletons. The specimen sequenced was tumor-infiltrating Tregs sorted from the breast tumor. The receptors shown here come from a female donor with breast cancer.

V is TRBV29-1 and J is TRBJ1-1; D possibly corresponds to TRBD1 (5 bases). The CDR3 totals 12 residues. Germline-derived CDR1 and CDR2 are SQVTM and ANQGSEA. The CDR3 here is CGGEQGRTEAFF. The CDR3, as DNA: TGCGGCGGGGAGCAGGGACGGACTGAAGCTTTCTTT.

This clonotype appeared a few times. V usage is TRBV6-1 and J usage is TRBJ1-4; D ambiguous. This CDR3 spans 12 amino acids. Germline V gene sequence: CDR1 MNHNS, CDR2 SASEGT. Trimming removed 6 bases at V and 4 bases at J, with 6 bases between. CDR3: CASRLGNEKLFF. The CDR3 bases are TGTGCCAGCAGGTTAGGTAATGAAAAACTGTTTTTT.

This clonotype was counted a few times. V gene TRBV24-1 combines with J gene TRBJ2-1, with no clear D. The germline V gene encodes CDR1 KGHDR and CDR2 SFDVKD. The CDR3 spans 14 residues. V was cut by 6 bases and J by 3 bases, with 11 bases left in between. The CDR3 DNA sequence: TGTGCCACCAGTCGTAAGACAAACTACAATGAGCAGTTCTTC. It translates to CATSRKTNYNEQFF.

This clonotype was observed a few times. V gene TRBV7-2 combines with J gene TRBJ1-1, with 10 bases that match TRBD1. This CDR3 spans 16 amino acids. Germline V gene lookup returns CDR1 SGHTA and CDR2 FQGNSA. V lost 6 bases, J lost 1 base, and 8 bases stayed unmatched. In DNA, the CDR3 is TGTGCCAGCAGAGGACAGGGGGGCATTTCGAACACTGAAGCTTTCTTT. Its translation is CASRGQGGISNTEAFF. Looking up the rest from reference TRBV7-2 and TRBJ1-1 gives the full variable domain: GAGVSQSPSNKVTEKGKDVELRCDPISGHTALYWYRQSLGQGLEFLIYFQGNSAPDKSGLPSDRFSAERTGGSVSTLTIQRTQQEDSAVYLCASRGQGGISNTEAFFGQGTRLTVV.

CDR3 nucleotides: TGCGCCAGCAGCCAAGATCTGGGGAATCAGCCCCAGCATTTT. Translation gives CASSQDLGNQPQHF. The V gene is TRBV4-3, the J gene TRBJ1-5, with D unclear. Trimming stripped 0 bases from V and 4 bases from J, with 7 bases between. This CDR3 contains 14 residues. CDR1 is LGHNA and CDR2 is YSLEER in the germline V gene.

Comment on this clonotype: This sequence may be a read error, since a much larger clone differs from it by one base. As the CDR3 is not closed by the conserved phenylalanine or tryptophan, this likely results from a read error. This rearrangement joins TRBV6-6 to TRBJ2-3, with 10 bases lining up with TRBD1. The CDR3 loop spans 16 amino acids. V shed 5 bases, J shed 2 bases, and the junction held 7 bases outside the gene matches. The germline V gene encodes CDR1 MNHNY and CDR2 SVGAGI (reference sequence). CDR3 amino acids: CASSLLGTGVTDTQYS. The CDR3 DNA reads as TGTGCCAGCAGTCTTCTCGGGACAGGGGTCACAGATACGCAGTATTCT.

This clonotype was recorded a few times. V gene TRBV12-3 or TRBV12-4 combines with J gene TRBJ1-5; D unclear. This CDR3 contains 15 residues. Between the trimmed V and J ends, which lost 5 bases and 2 bases, there was a span of 13 bases. CDR3 region: CASSLPGAGNQPQHF. In DNA, the CDR3 is TGTGCCAGCAGTCTCCCGGGAGCAGGCAATCAGCCCCAGCATTTT.

This clonotype showed up many times. This chain links TRBV6-5 with TRBJ1-5, with 7 bases aligning to TRBD1. The CDR3 is made up of 14 amino acids. V trimming: 6 bases; J trimming: 5 bases; junction bases outside the gene matches: 7. CDR1 and CDR2 from the germline V gene are MNHEY and SVGAGI. The CDR3 spells CASSLRDRHQPQHF. CDR3 DNA: TGTGCCAGCAGCCTCCGGGACAGACATCAGCCCCAGCATTTT.

This clonotype came up a few times. This chain connects TRBV4-1 to TRBJ2-2; the D is unclear. The germline V gene encodes CDR1 MGHRA and CDR2 YSYEKL. The ends were cut back, 2 bases at V and 4 bases at J, with 5 bases in the middle. The CDR3 has 13 amino acids. CDR3 DNA sequence: TGCGCCAGCAGCCAACAATTCACCGGGGAGCTGTTTTTT. It is translated as CASSQQFTGELFF.

This clonotype was seen a few times. This sequence joins TRBV6-6 and TRBJ2-5; no firm D call. The V end lost 6 bases, the J end lost 10 bases, and 18 bases lay between the germline ends. Germline V gene data show CDR1 as MNHNY and CDR2 as SVGAGI (reference sequence). The CDR3 spans 13 residues. CDR3 amino acids: CASSPSWATGQYF. The DNA for the CDR3 is TGTGCCAGCAGCCCAAGTTGGGCAACGGGCCAGTACTTC.

The chain recombines TRBV30 with TRBJ1-1; possible D gene TRBD1, 5 bases. Trimming stripped 4 bases from V and 3 bases from J, with 12 bases between. Germline values: CDR1 GTSNPN, CDR2 SVGIG (reference sequence). The CDR3 length is 13 residues. The CDR3, as DNA: TGTGCCTGGAATGCAGGGATGGACACTGAAGCTTTCTTT. Encoded protein: CAWNAGMDTEAFF.

This clonotype was seen at least ten times. This chain connects TRBV7-2 to TRBJ1-4, with 10 bases identical to TRBD1. J lost 9 bases, V lost 5 bases, and 3 bases had no gene match. This CDR3 has 13 amino acids. The germline V gene encodes CDR1 SGHTA and CDR2 FQGNSA. For the CDR3, the DNA is TGTGCCAGCAGCAGGGACAGGGGTCAAAAACTGTTTTTT. Translating it yields CASSRDRGQKLFF.

There are many counts of this clonotype. The rearrangement links TRBV7-2 to TRBJ1-2, with D uncertain. Germline V lookup: CDR1 SGHTA, CDR2 FQGNSA. V lost 2 bases and J lost 8, with 9 bases in between. The CDR3 contains 12 residues. The CDR3 sequence is CASSLYGTGYTF. The CDR3 coding sequence is TGTGCCAGCAGCTTATATGGCACCGGCTACACCTTC.

This clonotype was counted only a few times. The rearrangement joins TRBV6-2 or TRBV6-3 to TRBJ2-2; D unresolved. This CDR3 region has 13 residues. Trimming removed 5 bases from V and 5 bases from J, with 9 bases in between. Per the germline V gene, CDR1 is MNHEY and CDR2 is SVGEGT. The CDR3 region has the DNA TGTGCCAGCAGTACGCGGTGGACCGGGGAGCTGTTTTTT. Amino acid sequence: CASSTRWTGELFF.

This chain joins TRBV6-6 and TRBJ1-1; TRBD1 agrees at 7 bases. CDR1 and CDR2 from the germline V gene are MNHNY and SVGAGI (reference sequence). Unmatched junction bases numbered 10, after V lost 4 bases and J lost 5 bases. This CDR3 has 15 residues. CDR3 amino acids: CASSSVPQQGTEAFF. CDR3 bases: TGTGCCAGCAGTTCCGTACCTCAACAGGGGACTGAAGCTTTCTTT.

The V and J genes are TRBV14 and TRBJ2-3; TRBD2 aligns across 10 bases. The CDR3 contains 15 residues. Germline trimming cut 4 bases from V and 2 bases from J; bases unmatched to any gene: 3. The germline V gene has CDR1 SGHDN and CDR2 FVKESK. Here the CDR3 reads CASSLTSGNTDTQYF. CDR3 coding DNA: TGTGCCAGCAGCCTAACTAGCGGGAACACAGATACGCAGTATTTT.

There are a few counts of this clonotype. CDR3: CATSDSDRSSGANVLTF. The CDR3 DNA reads as TGTGCCACCAGTGATTCGGACAGGAGCTCTGGGGCCAACGTCCTGACTTTC. The rearrangement uses TRBV24-1 and TRBJ2-6, with 7 nucleotides matching TRBD1. Germline CDR1 and CDR2: KGHDR and SFDVKD. Trimming at V came to 2 bases and at J to 0 bases, leaving 3 bases not matched to a gene. The CDR3 covers 17 residues.

Points on this clonotype: The CDR3 does not close with the conserved phenylalanine or tryptophan, likely indicating a read error. This chain uses TRBV7-2 with TRBJ1-1; weak D call: TRBD1 (6 bases). CDR1 and CDR2 from the germline V gene are SGHTA and FQGNSA. This CDR3 has 13 amino acids. V was cut by 5 bases and J by 8 bases, with 15 bases left in between. The CDR3 spells CASSAYRDAEAFL. The CDR3 DNA sequence: TGTGCCAGCAGCGCATACAGGGACGCCGAAGCTTTCCTT.

This clonotype was counted between two and nine times. The gene calls are TRBV12-3 or TRBV12-4 and TRBJ2-3; 10 bases align to TRBD2. This CDR3 has 15 residues. V lost 5 bases and J lost 2; bases outside the gene matches: 4. The CDR3 here is CASSKREGFTDTQYF. DNA for the CDR3: TGTGCCAGCAGTAAGCGGGAGGGATTCACAGATACGCAGTATTTT.

This clonotype has only a few counts. The chain is built from TRBV5-1 and TRBJ1-3; D gene ambiguous. The CDR3 consists of 15 residues. Germline V lookup: CDR1 SGHRS, CDR2 YFSETQ. Trimming removed 2 bases at V and 2 bases at J, with 11 bases between. The CDR3 protein is CASSLSNSAGNTIYF. CDR3 in DNA: TGCGCCAGCAGCTTAAGCAACAGCGCTGGAAACACCATATATTTT. The full variable domain, its missing parts supplied by reference TRBV5-1 and TRBJ1-3, is KAGVTQTPRYLIKTRGQQVTLSCSPISGHRSVSWYQQTPGQGLQFLFEYFSETQRNKGNFPGRFSGRQFSNSRSEMNVSTLELGDSALYLCASSLSNSAGNTIYFGEGSWLTVV.

The V gene is TRBV20-1, the J gene TRBJ2-7, with D unclear. V was cut by 6 bases and J by 5 bases, with 23 bases left in between. The CDR3 runs to 15 residues. CDR1 is DFQATT and CDR2 is SNEGSKA in the germline V gene (reference sequence). CDR3 residues: CSARKVGPLTNEQYF. The CDR3 bases are TGCAGTGCGAGAAAAGTTGGACCTTTAACCAACGAGCAGTACTTC.

This clonotype was recorded a few times. The chain's CDR3 is CASSTTGAGNTEAFF. In DNA form, the CDR3 reads TGCGCCAGCAGCACAACGGGGGCGGGGAACACTGAAGCTTTCTTT. This sequence joins TRBV5-1 and TRBJ1-1; D possibly corresponds to TRBD1 (6 bases). Trimming left V 4 bases short and J 1 base short, with 14 bases between. The germline CDR1 and CDR2 sequences are SGHRS and YFSETQ. The CDR3 covers 15 residues.

This clonotype has only a few counts. This chain uses TRBV5-1 with TRBJ2-7; tentatively, D is TRBD1 (6 bases). From germline, CDR1 is SGHRS and CDR2 YFSETQ. The germline V and J ends were trimmed by 0 bases and 6 bases, with 16 bases remaining between them. The CDR3 has 15 amino acids. The CDR3 coding sequence is TGCGCCAGCAGCTTGGAACTGGGCAGGGGAAGCGAGCAGTACTTC. This sequence encodes CASSLELGRGSEQYF.

This clonotype was counted once. A much larger clone sits a single nucleotide away, making a read error possible. The chain combines TRBV20-1 with TRBJ1-6; D is unclear. The length of the CDR3 is 14 residues. Germline-derived CDR1 and CDR2 are DFQATT and SNEGSKA (reference sequence). CDR3 region: CSARETGYNSPPHF. CDR3 DNA sequence: TGCAGTGCTAGAGAGACGGGATATAATTCACCCCCCCACTTT.

This clonotype turned up a few times. This chain joins TRBV7-8 and TRBJ1-5; D may be TRBD1 (6 bases). CDR1 is SGHVS and CDR2 is FQNEAQ in the germline V gene. Trimming removed 6 bases at V and 0 bases at J, with 9 bases between. CDR3 length: 14 amino acids. The DNA of the CDR3 is TGTGCCAGCAGAGGGGGGTATAGCAATCAGCCCCAGCATTTT. As protein: CASRGGYSNQPQHF.

The chain uses TRBV7-2 and TRBJ2-1; 7 bases are shared with TRBD1. V shed 5 bases and J 7 bases; nucleotides not matched to a gene: 14. CDR3 length equals 16 residues. Germline lookup yields CDR1 SGHTA and CDR2 FQGNSA. The CDR3 DNA sequence: TGTGCCAGCAGCCCCCGTCACGACAGGGTAGGGAATGAGCAGTTCTTC. Residues: CASSPRHDRVGNEQFF.

The rearrangement links TRBV12-3 or TRBV12-4 to TRBJ2-1; D remains unclear. This CDR3 region has 11 residues. V lost 2 bases, J lost 10 bases, and 6 bases lay in between. The CDR3 bases are TGTGCCAGCAGTTTATCCCGCGAGCAGTTCTTC. It specifies CASSLSREQFF.